Reported below is one T cell receptor beta chain. Its antigen remains unknown. These data originate in a study of cytomegalovirus exposure and HLA in healthy donors. Findings and limits, study-wide: An analysis done earlier found most TCR beta V segments productive about 87% or about 30% of the time. According to a later analysis, most TCR beta chains associated with CMV appeared HLA-restricted.

The donors comprised healthy bone marrow donors. PCR amplification relied on 60 Vbeta primers (plus 13 Jbeta primers). Measured with immunoSEQ multiplex PCR; TCRdb has only the in-frame clones, and not every one. This table has about 190,000 clones, over 60% appearing once. There are 13 residues in the CDR3. V shed 6 bases, J shed 5 bases, and the junction held 3 bases outside the gene matches. The V gene's germline CDR1 is MNHNS and CDR2 SASEGT. This chain connects TRBV6-1 to TRBJ1-5, with TRBD1 identical over 8 bases. Sequencing input: PBMCs. This TCR was sampled from a man aged 25 to 40 in good health and CMV-seropositive. The CDR3 sequence: CASSRGPDQPQHF. CDR3 DNA: TGTGCCAGCAGCAGGGGGCCGGATCAGCCCCAGCATTTT.